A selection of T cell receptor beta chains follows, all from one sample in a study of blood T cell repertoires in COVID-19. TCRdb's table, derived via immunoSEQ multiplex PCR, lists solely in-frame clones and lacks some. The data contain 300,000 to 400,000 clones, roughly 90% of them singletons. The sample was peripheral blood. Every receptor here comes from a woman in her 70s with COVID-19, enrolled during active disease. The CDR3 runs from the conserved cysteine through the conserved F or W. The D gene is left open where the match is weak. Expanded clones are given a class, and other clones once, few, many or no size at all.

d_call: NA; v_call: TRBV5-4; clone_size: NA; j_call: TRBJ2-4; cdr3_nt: TGTGCCAGCAGCCCGGGACAAGCCAAAAACATTCAGTACTTC; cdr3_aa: CASSPGQAKNIQYF
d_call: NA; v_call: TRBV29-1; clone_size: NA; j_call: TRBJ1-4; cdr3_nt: TGCAGCGTTGAAGATGGGGGGTCTAAAAAACTGTTTTTT; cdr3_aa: CSVEDGGSKKLFF
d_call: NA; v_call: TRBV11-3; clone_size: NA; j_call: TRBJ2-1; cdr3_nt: TGTGCCAGCAGCTTAGGACAGGCCTACAATGAGCAGTTCTTC; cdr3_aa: CASSLGQAYNEQFF
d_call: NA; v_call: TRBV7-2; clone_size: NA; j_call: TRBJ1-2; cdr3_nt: TGTGCCAGCAGCTTAAAGCAGGCTGCGGGGTATGGCTACACCTTC; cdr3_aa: CASSLKQAAGYGYTF
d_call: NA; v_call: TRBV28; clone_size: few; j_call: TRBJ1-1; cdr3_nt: TGTGCCAGCGGCGATTCAGGCCCGCTGGTCGCTGAAGCTTTCTTT; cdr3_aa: CASGDSGPLVAEAFF
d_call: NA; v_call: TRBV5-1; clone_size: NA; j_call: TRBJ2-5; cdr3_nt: TGCGCCAGCAGCCCGGGTGTGGGGCAGGGAGAGACCCAGTACTTC; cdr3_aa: CASSPGVGQGETQYF
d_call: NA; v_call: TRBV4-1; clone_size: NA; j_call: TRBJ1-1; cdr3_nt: TGCGCCAGCAGCCAAGTACAGGACACTGAAGCTTTCTTT; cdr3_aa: CASSQVQDTEAFF
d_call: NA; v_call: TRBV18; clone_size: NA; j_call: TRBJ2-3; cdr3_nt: TGTGCCAGCTCACCCGCGCAGGGTGCGGCAGATACGCAGTATTTT; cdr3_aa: CASSPAQGAADTQYF
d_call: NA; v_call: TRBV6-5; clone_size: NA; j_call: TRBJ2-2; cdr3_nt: TGTGCCAGCATTCGGGACACCGGGGAGCTGTTTTTT; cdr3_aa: CASIRDTGELFF
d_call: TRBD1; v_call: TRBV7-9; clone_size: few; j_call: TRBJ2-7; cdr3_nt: TGTGCCAGCAGCCCTCCGACAGGGCGAGGCGAGCAGTACTTC; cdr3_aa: CASSPPTGRGEQYF
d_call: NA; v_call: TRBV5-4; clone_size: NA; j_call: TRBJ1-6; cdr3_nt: TGTGCCAGCAGCTCCTTCAGGGGAAATTCACCCCTCCACTTT; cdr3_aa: CASSSFRGNSPLHF
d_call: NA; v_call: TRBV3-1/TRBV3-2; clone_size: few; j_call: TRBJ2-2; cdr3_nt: TGTGCCAGCAGCCAAATGGTCGGCGGGGAGCTGTTTTTT; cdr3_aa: CASSQMVGGELFF
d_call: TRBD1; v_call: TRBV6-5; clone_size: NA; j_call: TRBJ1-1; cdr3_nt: TGTGCCAGCACCCGGGGGAAGGGGGCGAACACTGAAGCTTTCTTT; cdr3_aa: CASTRGKGANTEAFF
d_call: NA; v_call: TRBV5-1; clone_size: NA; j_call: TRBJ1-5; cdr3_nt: TGCGCCAGCAGCTTGGGTGTAAATCAGCCCCAGCATTTT; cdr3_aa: CASSLGVNQPQHF
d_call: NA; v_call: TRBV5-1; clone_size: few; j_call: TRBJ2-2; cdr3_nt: TGCGCCAGCAGCTCCTGGGCGGGGAACACCGGGGAGCTGTTTTTT; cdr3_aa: CASSSWAGNTGELFF
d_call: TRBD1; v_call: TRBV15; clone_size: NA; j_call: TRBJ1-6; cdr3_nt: TGTGCCACCAGCAGAGTCCCGGGACAGGGGTCACCCCTCCACTTT; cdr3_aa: CATSRVPGQGSPLHF
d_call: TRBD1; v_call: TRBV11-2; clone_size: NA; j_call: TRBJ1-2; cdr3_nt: TGTGCCAGCAGCCCAGAACCCAGGGGGCAGGGTGGCTACACCTTC; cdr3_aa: CASSPEPRGQGGYTF
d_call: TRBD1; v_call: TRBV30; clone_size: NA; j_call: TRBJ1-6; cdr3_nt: TGTGCCGGGGGGGACAGGGGTTCACCCCTCCACTTT; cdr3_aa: CAGGDRGSPLHF
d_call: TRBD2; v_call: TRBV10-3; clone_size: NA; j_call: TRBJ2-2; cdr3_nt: TGTGCCATCACTCCGGGACTAGCGAACACCGGGGAGCTGTTTTTT; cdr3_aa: CAITPGLANTGELFF
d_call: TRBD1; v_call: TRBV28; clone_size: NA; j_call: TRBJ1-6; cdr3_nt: TGTGCCAGCAGTCCTACCATATTCCGGGACAGGTTTTATAATTCACCCCTCCACTTT; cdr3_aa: CASSPTIFRDRFYNSPLHF
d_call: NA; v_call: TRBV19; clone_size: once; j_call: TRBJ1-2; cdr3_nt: TGTGCCAGTAGTAAAAGACTGAACTATGGCTACACCTTC; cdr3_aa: CASSKRLNYGYTF
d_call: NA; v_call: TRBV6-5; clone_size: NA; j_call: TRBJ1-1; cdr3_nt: TGTGCCAGCAGTTACTCGGTAGACTCCGCGGCCACTGAAGCTTTCTTT; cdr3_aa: CASSYSVDSAATEAFF
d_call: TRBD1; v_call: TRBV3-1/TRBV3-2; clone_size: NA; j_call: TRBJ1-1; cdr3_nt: TGTGCCAGCAGCCCTGACAGGGGAACGAACACTGAAGCTTTCTTT; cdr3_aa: CASSPDRGTNTEAFF
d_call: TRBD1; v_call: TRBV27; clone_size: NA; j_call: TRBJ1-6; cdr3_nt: TGTGCCAGCAGTTCCACCCTGACAGGGCGCTTCCATAATTCACCCCTCCACTTT; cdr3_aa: CASSSTLTGRFHNSPLHF
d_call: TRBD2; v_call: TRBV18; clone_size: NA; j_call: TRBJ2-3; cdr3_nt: TGTGCCAGCTCGCCCGGGACTACCACAGATACGCAGTATTTT; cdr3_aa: CASSPGTTTDTQYF
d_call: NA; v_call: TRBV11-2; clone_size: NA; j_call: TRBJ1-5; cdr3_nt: TGTGCCAGCACCCTCCTAGGGCGGCCCGGGGATCCCCAGCATTTT; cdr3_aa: CASTLLGRPGDPQHF
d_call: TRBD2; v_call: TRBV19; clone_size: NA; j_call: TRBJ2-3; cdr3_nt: TGTGCCAGTAGTATAGCTCGACTAGCGGGGGTAGATACGCAGTATTTT; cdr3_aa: CASSIARLAGVDTQYF
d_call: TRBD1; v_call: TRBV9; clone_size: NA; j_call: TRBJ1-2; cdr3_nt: TGTGCCAGCAGCGTACCCCTTGAGGGGGCGAACTATGGCTACACCTTC; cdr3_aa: CASSVPLEGANYGYTF
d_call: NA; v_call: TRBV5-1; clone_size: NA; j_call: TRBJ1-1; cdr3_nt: TGCGCCAGCAGCTTGGGAGGGCTGAACACTGAAGCTTTCTTT; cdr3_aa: CASSLGGLNTEAFF
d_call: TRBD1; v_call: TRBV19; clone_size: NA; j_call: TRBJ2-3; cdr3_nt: TGTGCCAGTAGACTATCCCGAGGTTGGGGTTTCGGGACAGAGATCACAGATACGCAGTATTTT; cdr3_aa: CASRLSRGWGFGTEITDTQYF
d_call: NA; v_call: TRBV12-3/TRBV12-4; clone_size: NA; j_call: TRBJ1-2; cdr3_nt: TGTGCCAGCAGTTTGGGAGGTGACTATGGCTACACCTTC; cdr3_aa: CASSLGGDYGYTF
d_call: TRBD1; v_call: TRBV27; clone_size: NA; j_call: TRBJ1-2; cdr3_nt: TGTGCCAGCAGTTCACGGACAGGGGGCACCCCTAACTATGGCTACACCTTC; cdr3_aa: CASSSRTGGTPNYGYTF
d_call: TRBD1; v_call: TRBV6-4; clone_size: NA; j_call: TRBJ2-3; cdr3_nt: TGTGCCAGCAGTGGACAGGGGGGAGATACGCAGTATTTT; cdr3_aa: CASSGQGGDTQYF
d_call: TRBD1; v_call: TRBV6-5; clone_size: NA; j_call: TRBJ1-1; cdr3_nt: TGTGCCAGCAGGCCGGACAGGGGACGGGACACTGAAGCTTTCTTT; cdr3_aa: CASRPDRGRDTEAFF
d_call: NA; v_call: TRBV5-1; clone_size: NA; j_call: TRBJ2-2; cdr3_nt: TGCGCCAGCAGAACATTGCAGACTACCGGGGAGCTGTTTTTT; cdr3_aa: CASRTLQTTGELFF
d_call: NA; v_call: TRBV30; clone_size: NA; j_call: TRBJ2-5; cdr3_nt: TGTGCCTGGAGCCATGTCTGGGGGGGCGAAGAGACCCAGTACTTC; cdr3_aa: CAWSHVWGGEETQYF
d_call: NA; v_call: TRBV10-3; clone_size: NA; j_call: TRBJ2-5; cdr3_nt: TGTGCCATCAATCCTAGCCGCCAAGAGACCCAGTACTTC; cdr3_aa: CAINPSRQETQYF
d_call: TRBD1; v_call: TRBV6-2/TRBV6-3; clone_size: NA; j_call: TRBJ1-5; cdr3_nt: TGTGCCAGCAGTCCCAGGACAGGGGTCCAGCCCCAGCATTTT; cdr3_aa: CASSPRTGVQPQHF
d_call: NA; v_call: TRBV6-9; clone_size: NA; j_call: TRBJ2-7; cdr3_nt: TGTGCCAGCAGTTATGGACACCGTTACGAGCAGTACTTC; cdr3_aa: CASSYGHRYEQYF
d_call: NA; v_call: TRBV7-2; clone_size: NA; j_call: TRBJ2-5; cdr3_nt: TGTGCCAGCTCCTTAATGGGGGGGGCCGAAGAGACCCAGTACTTC; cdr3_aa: CASSLMGGAEETQYF
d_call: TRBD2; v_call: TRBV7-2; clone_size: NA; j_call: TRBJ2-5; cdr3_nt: TGTGCCAGCAGCCTGGGACTAGCGGGGGGGCCCAGCGAGACCCAGTACTTC; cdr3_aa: CASSLGLAGGPSETQYF
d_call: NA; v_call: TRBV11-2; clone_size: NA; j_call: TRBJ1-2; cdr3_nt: TGTGCCAGCAGCTTAGATCGGGGGGGTTCCCCTAACTATGGCTACACCTTC; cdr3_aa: CASSLDRGGSPNYGYTF
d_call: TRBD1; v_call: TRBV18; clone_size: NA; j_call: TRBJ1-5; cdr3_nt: TGTGCCAGCTCACCGGACAGGGGAGGCAACCAGCCCCAGCATTTT; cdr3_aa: CASSPDRGGNQPQHF
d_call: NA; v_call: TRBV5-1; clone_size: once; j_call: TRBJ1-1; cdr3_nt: TGCGCCAGCAGCTTTTCAGGGCCTGAAGCTTTCTTT; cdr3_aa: CASSFSGPEAFF
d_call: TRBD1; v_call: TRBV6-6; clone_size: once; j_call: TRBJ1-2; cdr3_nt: TGTGCCAGCAGTTACCCTAGGGACAGGGCTGAAAAAGGCTACACCTTC; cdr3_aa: CASSYPRDRAEKGYTF
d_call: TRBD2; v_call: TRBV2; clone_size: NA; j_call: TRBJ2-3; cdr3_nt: TGTGCCAGCAGAGGGAGCGGGAGCCCCACAGATACGCAGTATTTT; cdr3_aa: CASRGSGSPTDTQYF
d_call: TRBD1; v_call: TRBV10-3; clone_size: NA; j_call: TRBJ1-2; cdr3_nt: TGTGCCATCAAACAGGGGGTCGGCTACACCTTC; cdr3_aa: CAIKQGVGYTF
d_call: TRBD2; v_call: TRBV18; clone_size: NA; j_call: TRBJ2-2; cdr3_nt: TGTGCCAGCTCACCCTCCGGCGGGGGGGCCTACACCGGGGAGCTGTTTTTT; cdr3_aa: CASSPSGGGAYTGELFF
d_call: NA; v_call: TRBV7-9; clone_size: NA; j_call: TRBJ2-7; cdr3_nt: TGTGCCAGCAGCTTCGGCGGGACTCCTACCTACGAGCAGTACTTC; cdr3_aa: CASSFGGTPTYEQYF
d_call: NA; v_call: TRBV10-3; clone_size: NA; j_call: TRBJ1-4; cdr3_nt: TGTGCCATCAGTGAGGGCCGAGGATCGAATAATGAAAAACTGTTTTTT; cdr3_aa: CAISEGRGSNNEKLFF
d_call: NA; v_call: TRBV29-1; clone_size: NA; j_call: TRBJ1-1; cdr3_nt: TGCAGCGTTGGGGGGGAGAGCACTGAAGCTTTCTTT; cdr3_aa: CSVGGESTEAFF
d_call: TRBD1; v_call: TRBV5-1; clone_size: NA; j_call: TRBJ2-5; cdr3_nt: TGCGCCAGCAGCATACAGGGGGCACAAGAGACCCAGTACTTC; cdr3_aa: CASSIQGAQETQYF
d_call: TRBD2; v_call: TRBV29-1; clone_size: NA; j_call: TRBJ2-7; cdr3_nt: TGCAGCGTTGAACTAGCGGGGGCCGGCTACGAGCAGTACTTC; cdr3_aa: CSVELAGAGYEQYF
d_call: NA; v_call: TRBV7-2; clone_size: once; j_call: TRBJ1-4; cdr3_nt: TGTGCCAGCAGCCTCACCGGGACTTTCCTGGAAAAACTGTTTTTT; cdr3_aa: CASSLTGTFLEKLFF
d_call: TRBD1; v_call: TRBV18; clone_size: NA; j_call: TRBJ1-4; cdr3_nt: TGTGCCAGCTCACAGGGGGCGCGAGAAAAACTGTTTTTT; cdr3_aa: CASSQGAREKLFF